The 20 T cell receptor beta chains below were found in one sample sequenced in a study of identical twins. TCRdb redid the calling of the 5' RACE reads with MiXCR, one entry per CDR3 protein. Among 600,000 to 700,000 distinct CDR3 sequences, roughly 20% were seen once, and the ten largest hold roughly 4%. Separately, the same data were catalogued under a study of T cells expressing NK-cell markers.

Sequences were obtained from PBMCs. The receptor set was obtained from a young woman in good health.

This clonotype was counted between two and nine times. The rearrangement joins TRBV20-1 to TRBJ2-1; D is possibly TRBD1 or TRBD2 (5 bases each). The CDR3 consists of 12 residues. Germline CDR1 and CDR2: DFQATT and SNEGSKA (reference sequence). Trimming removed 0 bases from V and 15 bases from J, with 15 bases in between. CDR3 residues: CSARDLGPLRFF. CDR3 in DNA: TGCAGTGCTAGAGATCTGGGACCCCTTCGGTTCTTC.

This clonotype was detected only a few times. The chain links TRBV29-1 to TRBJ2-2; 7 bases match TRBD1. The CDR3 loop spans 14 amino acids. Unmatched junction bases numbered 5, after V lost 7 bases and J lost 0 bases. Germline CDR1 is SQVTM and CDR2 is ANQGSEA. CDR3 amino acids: CSALGQTNTGELFF. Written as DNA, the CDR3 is TGCAGCGCCCTGGGACAGACGAACACCGGGGAGCTGTTTTTT.

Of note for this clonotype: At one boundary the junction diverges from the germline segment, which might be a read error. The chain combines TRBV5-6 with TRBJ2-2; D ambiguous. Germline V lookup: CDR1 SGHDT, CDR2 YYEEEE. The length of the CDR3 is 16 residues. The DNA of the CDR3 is TGTGCCAGGAGCTTCAGGCTCGCGCCGAACACCGGGGAGCTGTTTTTT. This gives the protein CARSFRLAPNTGELFF.

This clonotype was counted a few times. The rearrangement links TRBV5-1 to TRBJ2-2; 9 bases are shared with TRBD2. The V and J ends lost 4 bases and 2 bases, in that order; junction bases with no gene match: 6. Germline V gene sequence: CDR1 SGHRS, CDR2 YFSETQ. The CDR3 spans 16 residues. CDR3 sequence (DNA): TGCGCCAGCAGCGAAACTAGCGGGCCTAACACCGGGGAGCTGTTTTTT. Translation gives CASSETSGPNTGELFF.

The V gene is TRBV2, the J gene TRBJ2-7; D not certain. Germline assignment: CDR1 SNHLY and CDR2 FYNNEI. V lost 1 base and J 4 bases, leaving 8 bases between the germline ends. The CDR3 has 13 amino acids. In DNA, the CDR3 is TGTGCCAGCAGTGAAGGGGCGCAGTACGAGCAGTACTTC. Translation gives CASSEGAQYEQYF.

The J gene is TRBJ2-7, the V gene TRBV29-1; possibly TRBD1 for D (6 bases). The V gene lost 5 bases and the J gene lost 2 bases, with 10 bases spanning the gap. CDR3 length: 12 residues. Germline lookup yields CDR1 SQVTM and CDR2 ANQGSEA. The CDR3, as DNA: TGCAGCGTTTACAGGGTTACCTACGAGCAGTACTTC. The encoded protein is CSVYRVTYEQYF.

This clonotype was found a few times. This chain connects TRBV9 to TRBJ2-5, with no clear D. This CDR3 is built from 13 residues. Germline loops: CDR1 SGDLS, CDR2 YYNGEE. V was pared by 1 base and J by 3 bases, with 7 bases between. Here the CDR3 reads CASSVWGEETQYF. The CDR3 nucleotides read TGTGCCAGCAGCGTATGGGGTGAAGAGACCCAGTACTTC. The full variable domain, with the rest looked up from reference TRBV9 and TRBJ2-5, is DSGVTQTPKHLITATGQRVTLRCSPRSGDLSVYWYQQSLDQGLQFLIQYYNGEERAKGNILERFSAQQFPDLHSELNLSSLELGDSALYFCASSVWGEETQYFGPGTRLLVL.

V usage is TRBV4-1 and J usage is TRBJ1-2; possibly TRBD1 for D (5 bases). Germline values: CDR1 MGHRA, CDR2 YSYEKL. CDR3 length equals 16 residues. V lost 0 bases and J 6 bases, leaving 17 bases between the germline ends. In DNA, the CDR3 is TGCGCCAGCAGCCAAGATGAAACAGGTTGGAAGGATGGCTACACCTTC. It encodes CASSQDETGWKDGYTF.

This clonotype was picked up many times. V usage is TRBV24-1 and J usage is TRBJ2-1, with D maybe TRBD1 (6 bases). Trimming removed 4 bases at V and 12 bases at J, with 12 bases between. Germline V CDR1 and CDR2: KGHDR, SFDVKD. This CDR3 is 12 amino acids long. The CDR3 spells CATSDSTGLQFF. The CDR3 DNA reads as TGTGCCACCAGTGACTCAACAGGGTTGCAGTTCTTC.

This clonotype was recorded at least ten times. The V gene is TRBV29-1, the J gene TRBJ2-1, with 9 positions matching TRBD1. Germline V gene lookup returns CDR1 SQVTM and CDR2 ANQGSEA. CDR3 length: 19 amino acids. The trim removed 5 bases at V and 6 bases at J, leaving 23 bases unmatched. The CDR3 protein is CSVKSPVGQGRSGGNEQFF. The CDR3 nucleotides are TGCAGCGTTAAAAGCCCCGTTGGACAGGGGAGGTCTGGCGGCAATGAGCAGTTCTTC.

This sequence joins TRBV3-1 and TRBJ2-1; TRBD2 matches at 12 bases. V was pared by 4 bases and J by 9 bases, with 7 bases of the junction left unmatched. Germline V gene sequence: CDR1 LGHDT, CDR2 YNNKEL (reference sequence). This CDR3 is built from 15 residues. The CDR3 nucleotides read TGTGCCAGCAGCCTACCTAGCGGGAGGGCCTTTGAGCAGTTCTTC. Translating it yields CASSLPSGRAFEQFF.

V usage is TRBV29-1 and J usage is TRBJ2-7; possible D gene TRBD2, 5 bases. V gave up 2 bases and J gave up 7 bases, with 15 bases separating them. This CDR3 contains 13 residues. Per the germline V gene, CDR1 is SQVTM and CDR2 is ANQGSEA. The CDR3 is CSVERGTPGEQYF. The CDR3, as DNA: TGCAGCGTTGAACGTGGAACTCCGGGGGAGCAGTACTTC.

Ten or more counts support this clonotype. CDR3 region: CASRQDTGELFF. CDR3 DNA: TGTGCCTCCCGGCAGGACACCGGGGAGCTGTTTTTT. The rearrangement links TRBV4-2 to TRBJ2-2; no clear D gene. The V end was cut by 11 bases, the J end by 3 bases, with 10 bases between. Germline CDR1 LGHNA, CDR2 YNFKEQ. The CDR3 is 12 amino acids.

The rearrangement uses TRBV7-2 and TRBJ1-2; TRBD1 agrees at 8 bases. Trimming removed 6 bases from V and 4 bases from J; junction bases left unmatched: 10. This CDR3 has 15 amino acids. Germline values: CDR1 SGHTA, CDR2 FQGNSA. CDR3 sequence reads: CASRLTGEAGYGYTF. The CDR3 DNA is TGTGCCAGCAGATTGACAGGGGAGGCCGGCTATGGCTACACCTTC.

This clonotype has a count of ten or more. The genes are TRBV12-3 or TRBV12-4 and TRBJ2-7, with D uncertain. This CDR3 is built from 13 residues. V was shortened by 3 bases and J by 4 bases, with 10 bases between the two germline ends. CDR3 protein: CASSLGNSYEQYF. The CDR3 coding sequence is TGTGCCAGCAGTTTGGGCAACTCGTACGAGCAGTACTTC.

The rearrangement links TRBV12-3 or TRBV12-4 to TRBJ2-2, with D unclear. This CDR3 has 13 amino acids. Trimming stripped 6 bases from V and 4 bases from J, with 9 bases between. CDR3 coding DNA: TGTGCCAGCAGCTACATTCCCACCGGGGAGCTGTTTTTT. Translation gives CASSYIPTGELFF.

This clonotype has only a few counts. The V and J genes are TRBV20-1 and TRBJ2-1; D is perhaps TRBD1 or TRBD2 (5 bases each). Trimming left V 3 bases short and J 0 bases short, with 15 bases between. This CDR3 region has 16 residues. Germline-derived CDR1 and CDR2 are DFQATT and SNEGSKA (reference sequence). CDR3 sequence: CSARTGPTGSYNEQFF. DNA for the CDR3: TGCAGTGCTAGGACGGGACCAACGGGCTCCTACAATGAGCAGTTCTTC.

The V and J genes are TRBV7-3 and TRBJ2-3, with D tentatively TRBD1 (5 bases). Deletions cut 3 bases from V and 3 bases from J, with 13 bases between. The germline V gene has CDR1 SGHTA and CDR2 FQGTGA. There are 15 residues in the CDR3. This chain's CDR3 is CASSFRQGYTDTQYF. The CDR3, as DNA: TGTGCCAGCAGCTTTAGGCAGGGTTATACAGATACGCAGTATTTT.

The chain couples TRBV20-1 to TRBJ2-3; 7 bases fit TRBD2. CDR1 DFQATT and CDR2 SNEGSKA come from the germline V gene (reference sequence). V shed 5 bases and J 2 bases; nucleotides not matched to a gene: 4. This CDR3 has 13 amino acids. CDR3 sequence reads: CSAGLGDTDTQYF. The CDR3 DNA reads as TGCAGTGCTGGACTAGGGGACACAGATACGCAGTATTTT.

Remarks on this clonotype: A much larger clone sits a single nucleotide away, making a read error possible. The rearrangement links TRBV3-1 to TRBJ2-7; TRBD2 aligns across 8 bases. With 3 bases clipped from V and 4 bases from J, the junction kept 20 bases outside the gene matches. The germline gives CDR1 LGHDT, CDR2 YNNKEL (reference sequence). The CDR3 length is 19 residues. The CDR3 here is CASSHGTRGRIRGWYEQYF. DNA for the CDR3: TGTGCCAGCAGCCATGGGACTAGGGGGAGGATCCGGGGGTGGTACGAGCAGTACTTC.